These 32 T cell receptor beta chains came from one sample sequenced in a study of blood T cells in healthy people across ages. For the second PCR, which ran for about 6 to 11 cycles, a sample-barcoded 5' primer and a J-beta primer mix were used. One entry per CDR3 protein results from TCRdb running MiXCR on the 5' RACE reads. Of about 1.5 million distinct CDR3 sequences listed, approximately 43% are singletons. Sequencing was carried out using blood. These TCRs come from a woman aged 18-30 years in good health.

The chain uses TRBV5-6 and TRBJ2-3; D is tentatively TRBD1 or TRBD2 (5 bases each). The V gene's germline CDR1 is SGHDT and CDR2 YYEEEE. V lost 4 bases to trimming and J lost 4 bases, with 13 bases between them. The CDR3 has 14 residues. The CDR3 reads CASSVAGTADTQYF. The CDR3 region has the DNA TGTGCCAGCAGCGTGGCCGGGACCGCAGATACGCAGTATTTT.

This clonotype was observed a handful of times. CDR3: CASSVATGTVHGYTF. The CDR3 DNA follows: TGTGCCAGCAGCGTAGCTACGGGGACAGTTCATGGCTACACCTTC. The chain uses TRBV9 and TRBJ1-2; 7 bases are shared with TRBD1. The CDR3 is 15 residues long. CDR1 and CDR2 (germline): SGDLS, YYNGEE. V lost 0 bases and J lost 6; bases outside the gene matches: 8.

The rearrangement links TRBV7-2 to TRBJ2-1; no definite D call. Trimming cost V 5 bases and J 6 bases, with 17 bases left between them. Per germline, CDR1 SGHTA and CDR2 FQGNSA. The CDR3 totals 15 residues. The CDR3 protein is CASSLVGLSSNEQFF. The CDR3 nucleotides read TGTGCCAGCAGCCTCGTGGGGTTATCTTCCAATGAGCAGTTCTTC. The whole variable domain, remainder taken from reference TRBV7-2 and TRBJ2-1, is GAGVSQSPSNKVTEKGKDVELRCDPISGHTALYWYRQSLGQGLEFLIYFQGNSAPDKSGLPSDRFSAERTGGSVSTLTIQRTQQEDSAVYLCASSLVGLSSNEQFFGPGTRLTVL.

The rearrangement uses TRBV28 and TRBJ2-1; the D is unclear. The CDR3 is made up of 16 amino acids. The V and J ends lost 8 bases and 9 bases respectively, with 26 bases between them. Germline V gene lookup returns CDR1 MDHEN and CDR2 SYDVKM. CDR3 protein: CASLGSSLPRSSEQFF. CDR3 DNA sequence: TGTGCCAGCCTTGGGTCCTCGCTACCTCGATCCTCTGAGCAGTTCTTC.

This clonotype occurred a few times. The CDR3 coding sequence is TGTGCCAGCAGTCCGGGGAACTCTTCACCCCTCCACTTT. Translated, it gives CASSPGNSSPLHF. The chain couples TRBV28 to TRBJ1-6, with unresolved D. Trimming took 5 bases from V and 9 from J, leaving 11 bases between them. The CDR3 spans 13 residues. The V gene's germline CDR1 is MDHEN and CDR2 SYDVKM.

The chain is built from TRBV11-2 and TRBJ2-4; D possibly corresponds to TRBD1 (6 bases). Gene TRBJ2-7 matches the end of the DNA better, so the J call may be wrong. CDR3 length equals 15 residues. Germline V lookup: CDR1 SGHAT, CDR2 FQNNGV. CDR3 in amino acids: CASSLDPRTDYEQYF. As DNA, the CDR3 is TGTGCCAGCAGCTTAGATCCCCGGACAGACTACGAGCAGTACTTC.

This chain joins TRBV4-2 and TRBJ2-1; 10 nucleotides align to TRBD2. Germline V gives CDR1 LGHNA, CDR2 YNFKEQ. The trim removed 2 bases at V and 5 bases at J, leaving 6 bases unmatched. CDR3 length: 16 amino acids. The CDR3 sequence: CASSQLLAGSHNEQFF. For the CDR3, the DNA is TGTGCCAGCAGCCAACTACTAGCGGGATCCCACAATGAGCAGTTCTTC.

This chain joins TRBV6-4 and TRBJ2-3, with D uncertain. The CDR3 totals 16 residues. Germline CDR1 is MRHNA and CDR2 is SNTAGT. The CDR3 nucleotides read TGTACCACCCGAGGCTATGCGAGAAAAAGGGCAGATACGCAGTATTTT. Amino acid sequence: CTTRGYARKRADTQYF.

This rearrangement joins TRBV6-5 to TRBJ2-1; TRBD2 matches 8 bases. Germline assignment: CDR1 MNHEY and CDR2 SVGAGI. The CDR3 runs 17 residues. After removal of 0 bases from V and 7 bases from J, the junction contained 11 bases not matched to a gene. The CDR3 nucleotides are TGTGCCAGCAGTTACTCGGGGGGACTAGTCCACACAAATGAGCAGTTCTTC. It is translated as CASSYSGGLVHTNEQFF.

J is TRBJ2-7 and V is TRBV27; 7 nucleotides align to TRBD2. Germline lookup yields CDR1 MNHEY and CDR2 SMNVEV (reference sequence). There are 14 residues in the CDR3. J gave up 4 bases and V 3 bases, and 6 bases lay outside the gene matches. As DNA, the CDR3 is TGTGCCAGCAGTTTTGGGGGGGGAAGGTACGAGCAGTACTTC. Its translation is CASSFGGGRYEQYF.

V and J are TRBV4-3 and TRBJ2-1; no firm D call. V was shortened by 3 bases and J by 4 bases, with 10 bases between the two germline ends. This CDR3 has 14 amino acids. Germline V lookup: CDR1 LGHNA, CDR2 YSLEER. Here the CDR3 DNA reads TGCGCCAGCAGCCACGGAATACGGTACAATGAGCAGTTCTTC. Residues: CASSHGIRYNEQFF.

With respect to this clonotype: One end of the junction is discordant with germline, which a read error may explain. The CDR3 region has the DNA TGCGGTGCTTTTAGCGGGAGGGTTGTGGAAGGCTCCGACGAGCAGTACTTC. Its translation is CGAFSGRVVEGSDEQYF. The chain recombines TRBV20-1 with TRBJ2-7; 11 nucleotides match TRBD2. This CDR3 comprises 17 residues. Germline CDR1 and CDR2: DFQATT and SNEGSKA (reference sequence).

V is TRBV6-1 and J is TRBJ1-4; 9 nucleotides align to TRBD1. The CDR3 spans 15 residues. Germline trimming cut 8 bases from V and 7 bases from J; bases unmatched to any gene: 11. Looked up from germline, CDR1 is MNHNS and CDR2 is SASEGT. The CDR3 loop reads CASSAAGTGSEKLFF. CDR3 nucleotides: TGTGCCAGCTCCGCTGCCGGGACAGGGAGTGAAAAACTGTTTTTT.

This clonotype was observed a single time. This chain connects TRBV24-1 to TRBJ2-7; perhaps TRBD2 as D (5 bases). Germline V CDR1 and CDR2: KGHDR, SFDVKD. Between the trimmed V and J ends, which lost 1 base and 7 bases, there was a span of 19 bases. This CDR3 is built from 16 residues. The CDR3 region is CATSDFSSQSYNEQYF. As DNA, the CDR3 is TGTGCCACCAGTGATTTTTCTAGCCAGTCCTACAATGAGCAGTACTTC.

The CDR3 sequence is CASTLDSTTYEQYF. The CDR3 nucleotides read TGCGCCAGCACCCTGGACTCAACCACCTACGAGCAGTACTTC. The V gene is TRBV5-1, the J gene TRBJ2-5; weak D call: TRBD2 (5 bases). Matching the DNA end better, TRBJ2-7 makes the J call doubtful. There are 14 residues in the CDR3. Germline V gene sequence: CDR1 SGHRS, CDR2 YFSETQ.

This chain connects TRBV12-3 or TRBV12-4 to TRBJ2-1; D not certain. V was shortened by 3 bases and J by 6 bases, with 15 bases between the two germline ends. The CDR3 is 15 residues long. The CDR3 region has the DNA TGTGCCAGCAGTTTTGACTTCGGAGTGGGCAATGAGCAGTTCTTC. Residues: CASSFDFGVGNEQFF.

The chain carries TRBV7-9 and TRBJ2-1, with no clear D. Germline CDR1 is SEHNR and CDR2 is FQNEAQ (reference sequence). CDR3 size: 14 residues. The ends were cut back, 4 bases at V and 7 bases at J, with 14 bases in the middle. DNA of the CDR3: TGTGCCAGCAGCTCAGTTCTCGGTCGGAATGAGCAGTTCTTC. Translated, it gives CASSSVLGRNEQFF.

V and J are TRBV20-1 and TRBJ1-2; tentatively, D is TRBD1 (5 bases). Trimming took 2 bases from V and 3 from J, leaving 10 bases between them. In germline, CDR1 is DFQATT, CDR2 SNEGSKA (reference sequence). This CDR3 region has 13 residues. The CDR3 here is CSARQGVDYGYTF. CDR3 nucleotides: TGCAGTGCTAGACAGGGTGTTGACTATGGCTACACCTTC.

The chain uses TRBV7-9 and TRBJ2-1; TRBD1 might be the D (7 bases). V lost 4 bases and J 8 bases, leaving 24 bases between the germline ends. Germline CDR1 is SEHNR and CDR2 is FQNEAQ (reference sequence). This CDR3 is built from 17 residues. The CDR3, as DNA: TGTGCCAGCAGCTCCGACCGCCGGAGACAGGGAGGTTATGAGCAGTTCTTC. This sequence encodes CASSSDRRRQGGYEQFF.

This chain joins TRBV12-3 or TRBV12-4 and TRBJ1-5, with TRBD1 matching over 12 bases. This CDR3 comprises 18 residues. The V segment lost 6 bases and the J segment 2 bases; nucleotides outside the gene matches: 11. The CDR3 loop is CASSQPGTGGLGNQPQHF. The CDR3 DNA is TGTGCCAGCAGCCAACCTGGGACAGGGGGCCTTGGCAATCAGCCCCAGCATTTT.

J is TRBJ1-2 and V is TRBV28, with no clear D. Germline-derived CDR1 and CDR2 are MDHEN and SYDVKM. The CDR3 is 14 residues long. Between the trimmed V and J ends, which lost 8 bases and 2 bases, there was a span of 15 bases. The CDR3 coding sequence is TGTGCCAGCCTCCCCTCGACTCTCAACTATGGCTACACCTTC. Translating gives CASLPSTLNYGYTF.

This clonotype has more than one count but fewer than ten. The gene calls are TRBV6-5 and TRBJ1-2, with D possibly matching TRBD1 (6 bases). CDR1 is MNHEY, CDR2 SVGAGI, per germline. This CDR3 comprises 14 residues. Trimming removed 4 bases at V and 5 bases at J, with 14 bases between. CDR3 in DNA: TGTGCCAGCAGTTCGCTACAGGGTTGGTATGGCTACACCTTC. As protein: CASSSLQGWYGYTF.

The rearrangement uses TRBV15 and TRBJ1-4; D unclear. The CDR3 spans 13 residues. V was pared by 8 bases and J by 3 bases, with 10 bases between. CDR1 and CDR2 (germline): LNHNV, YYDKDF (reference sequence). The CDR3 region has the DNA TGTGCCACCCGGAAATTAGCTAATGAAAAACTGTTTTTT. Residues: CATRKLANEKLFF. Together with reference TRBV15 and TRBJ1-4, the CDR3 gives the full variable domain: DAMVIQNPRYQVTQFGKPVTLSCSQTLNHNVMYWYQQKSSQAPKLLFHYYDKDFNNEADTPDNFQSRRPNTSFCFLDIRSPGLGDTAMYLCATRKLANEKLFFGSGTQLSVL.

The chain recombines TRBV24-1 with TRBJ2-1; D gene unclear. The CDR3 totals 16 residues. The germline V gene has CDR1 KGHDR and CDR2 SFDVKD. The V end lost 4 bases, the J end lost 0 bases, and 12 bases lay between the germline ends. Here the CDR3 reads CATSDPDGSSYNEQFF. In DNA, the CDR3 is TGTGCCACCAGTGACCCAGACGGAAGCTCCTACAATGAGCAGTTCTTC.

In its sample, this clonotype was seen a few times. The CDR3 DNA follows: TGCAGTGCTAGATCCCCAGGGGGGAACTATGGCTACACCTTC. Protein product: CSARSPGGNYGYTF. The chain links TRBV20-1 to TRBJ1-2; TRBD1 matches at 7 bases. Germline CDR1 and CDR2: DFQATT and SNEGSKA (reference sequence). CDR3 length equals 14 residues. V lost 2 bases to trimming and J lost 2 bases; unmatched junction nucleotides: 5.

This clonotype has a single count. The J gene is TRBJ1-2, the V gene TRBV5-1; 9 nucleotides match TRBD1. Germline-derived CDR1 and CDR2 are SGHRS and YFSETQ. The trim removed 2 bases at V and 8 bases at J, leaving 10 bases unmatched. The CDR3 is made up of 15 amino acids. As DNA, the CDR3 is TGCGCCAGCAGCTTAGTCGACAGGGGGATTAGAGGCTACACCTTC. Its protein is CASSLVDRGIRGYTF.

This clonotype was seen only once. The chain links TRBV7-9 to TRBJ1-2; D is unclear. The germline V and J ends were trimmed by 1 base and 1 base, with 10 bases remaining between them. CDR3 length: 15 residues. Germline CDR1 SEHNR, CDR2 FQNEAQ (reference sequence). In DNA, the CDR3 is TGTGCCAGCAGCTTAGATTCCGACCTTAACTATGGCTACACCTTC. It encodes CASSLDSDLNYGYTF.

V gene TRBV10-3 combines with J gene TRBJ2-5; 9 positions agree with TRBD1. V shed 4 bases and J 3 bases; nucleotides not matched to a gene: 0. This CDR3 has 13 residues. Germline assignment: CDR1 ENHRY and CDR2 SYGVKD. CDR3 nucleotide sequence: TGTGCCATCAGTGGACAGGGGGAAGAGACCCAGTACTTC. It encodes CAISGQGEETQYF.

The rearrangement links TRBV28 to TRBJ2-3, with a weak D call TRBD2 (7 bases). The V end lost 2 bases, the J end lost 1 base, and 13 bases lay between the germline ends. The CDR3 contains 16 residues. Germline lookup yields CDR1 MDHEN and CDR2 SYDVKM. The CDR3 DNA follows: TGTGCCAGCAGTTTAGGGGGGGCGCTTGGCACAGATACGCAGTATTTT. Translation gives CASSLGGALGTDTQYF.

The CDR3, as DNA: TGCAGCGTTGAAGGAGCGCCAGGGGCTCAGCTGGGCACTGAAGCTTTCTTT. Amino acids: CSVEGAPGAQLGTEAFF. The chain links TRBV29-1 to TRBJ1-1; possible D gene TRBD1, 6 bases. CDR3 length: 17 residues. Germline assignment: CDR1 SQVTM and CDR2 ANQGSEA. V gave up 1 base and J gave up 4 bases, with 22 bases separating them.

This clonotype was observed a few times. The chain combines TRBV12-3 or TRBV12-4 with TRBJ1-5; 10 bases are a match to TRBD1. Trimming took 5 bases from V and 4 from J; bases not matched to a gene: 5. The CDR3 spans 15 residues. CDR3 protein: CASSPGQGNNQPQHF. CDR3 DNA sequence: TGTGCCAGCAGTCCGGGACAGGGGAATAATCAGCCCCAGCATTTT.

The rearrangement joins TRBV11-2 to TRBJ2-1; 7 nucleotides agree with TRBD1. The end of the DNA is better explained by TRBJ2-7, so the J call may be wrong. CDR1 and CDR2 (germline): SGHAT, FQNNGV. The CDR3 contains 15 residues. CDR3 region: CASSSSTGQYNEQYF. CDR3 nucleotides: TGTGCCAGCAGCTCCTCGACAGGGCAATACAATGAGCAGTACTTC.